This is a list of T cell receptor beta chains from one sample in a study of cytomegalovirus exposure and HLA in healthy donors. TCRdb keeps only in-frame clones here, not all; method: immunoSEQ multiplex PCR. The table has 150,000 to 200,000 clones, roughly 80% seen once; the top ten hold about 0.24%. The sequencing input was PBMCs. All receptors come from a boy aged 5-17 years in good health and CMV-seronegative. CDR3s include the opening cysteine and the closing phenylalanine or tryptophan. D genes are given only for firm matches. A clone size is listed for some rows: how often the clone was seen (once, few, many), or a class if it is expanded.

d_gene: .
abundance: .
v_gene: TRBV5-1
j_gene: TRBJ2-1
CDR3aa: CATPNENEQFF
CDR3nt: TGCGCCACCCCAAACGAGAATGAGCAGTTCTTC

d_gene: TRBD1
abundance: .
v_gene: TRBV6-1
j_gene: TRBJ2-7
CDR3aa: CASSEARWDSLPSYEQYF
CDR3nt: TGTGCCAGCAGTGAAGCGAGGTGGGACAGTCTCCCCTCCTACGAGCAGTACTTC

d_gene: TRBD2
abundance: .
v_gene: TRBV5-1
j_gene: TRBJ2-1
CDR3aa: CASSSSGSTYNEQFF
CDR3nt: TGCGCCAGCAGCTCTAGCGGGAGCACCTACAATGAGCAGTTCTTC

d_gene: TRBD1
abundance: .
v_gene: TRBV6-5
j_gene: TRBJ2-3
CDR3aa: CASSYLGQGATDTQYF
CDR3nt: TGTGCCAGCAGTTACTTGGGACAGGGGGCTACAGATACGCAGTATTTT

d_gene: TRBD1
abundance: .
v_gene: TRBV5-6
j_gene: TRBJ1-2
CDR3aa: CASSLAQGAGGYTF
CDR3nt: TGTGCCAGCAGCTTGGCCCAGGGGGCGGGTGGCTACACCTTC

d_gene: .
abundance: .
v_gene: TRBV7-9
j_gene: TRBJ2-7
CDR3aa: CASSVGRDEQYF
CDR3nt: TGTGCCAGCAGCGTAGGACGGGACGAGCAGTACTTC

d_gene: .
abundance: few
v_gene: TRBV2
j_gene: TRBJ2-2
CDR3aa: CASSETGSGGELFF
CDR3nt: TGTGCCAGCAGTGAAACCGGGTCGGGCGGGGAGCTGTTTTTT

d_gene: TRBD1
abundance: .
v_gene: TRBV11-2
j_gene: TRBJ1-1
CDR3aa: CASSLGQGVVAFF
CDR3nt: TGTGCCAGCAGCTTAGGCCAGGGGGTCGTAGCTTTCTTT

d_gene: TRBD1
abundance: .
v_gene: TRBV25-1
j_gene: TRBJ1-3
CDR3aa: CASSAPTGVLRNTIYF
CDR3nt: TGTGCCAGCAGTGCTCCAACAGGGGTTCTAAGAAACACCATATATTTT

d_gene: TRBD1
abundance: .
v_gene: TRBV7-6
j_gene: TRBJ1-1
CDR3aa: CASSLRGQGNTEAFF
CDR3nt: TGTGCCAGCAGCTTGCGCGGACAGGGGAACACTGAAGCTTTCTTT

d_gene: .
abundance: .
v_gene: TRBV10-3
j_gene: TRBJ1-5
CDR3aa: CAISEPNQPQHF
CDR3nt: TGTGCCATCAGTGAGCCTAATCAGCCCCAGCATTTT

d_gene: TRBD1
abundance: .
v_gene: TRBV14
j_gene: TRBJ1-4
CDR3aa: CASSQVRTGSALATNEKLFF
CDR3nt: TGTGCCAGCAGCCAAGTCAGGACAGGATCGGCCCTGGCAACTAATGAAAAACTGTTTTTT

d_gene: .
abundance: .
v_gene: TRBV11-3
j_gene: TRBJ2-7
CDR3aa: CASSLEDGREQYF
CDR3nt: TGTGCCAGCAGCTTGGAGGACGGGCGCGAGCAGTACTTC

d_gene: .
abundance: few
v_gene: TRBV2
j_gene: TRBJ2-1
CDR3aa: CASSEGIQRVSSYNEQFF
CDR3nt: TGTGCCAGCAGTGAAGGAATTCAGAGGGTGAGCTCCTACAATGAGCAGTTCTTC

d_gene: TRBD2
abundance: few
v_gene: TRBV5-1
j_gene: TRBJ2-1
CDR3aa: CASGAGRNYEQFF
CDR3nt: TGCGCCAGCGGAGCGGGAAGGAACTATGAGCAGTTCTTC

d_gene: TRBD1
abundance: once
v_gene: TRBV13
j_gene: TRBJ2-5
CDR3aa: CASSSDRVQETQYF
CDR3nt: TGTGCCAGCAGCTCTGACAGGGTCCAAGAGACCCAGTACTTC

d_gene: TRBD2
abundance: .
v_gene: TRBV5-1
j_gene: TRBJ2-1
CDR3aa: CASSLRQRGGYNEQLF
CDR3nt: TGCGCCAGCAGCTTGCGCCAGCGGGGGGGCTACAATGAGCAGCTCTTC

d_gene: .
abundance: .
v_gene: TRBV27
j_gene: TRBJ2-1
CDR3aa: CASSAVTYNEQFF
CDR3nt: TGTGCCTCCAGCGCGGTAACCTACAATGAGCAGTTCTTC

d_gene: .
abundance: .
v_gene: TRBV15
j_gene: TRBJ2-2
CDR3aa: CATSSRDTYTGELFF
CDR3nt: TGTGCCACCAGCTCCCGGGACACCTACACCGGGGAGCTGTTTTTT

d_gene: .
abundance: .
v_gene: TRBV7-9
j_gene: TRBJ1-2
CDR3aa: CASSLGDAAGNYGYTF
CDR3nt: TGTGCCAGCAGCTTAGGTGACGCAGCGGGGAACTATGGCTACACCTTC

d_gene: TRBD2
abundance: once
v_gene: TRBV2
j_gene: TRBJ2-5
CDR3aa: CAQIRREDQETQYF
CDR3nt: TGTGCCCAAATTCGGCGGGAGGACCAAGAGACCCAGTACTTC

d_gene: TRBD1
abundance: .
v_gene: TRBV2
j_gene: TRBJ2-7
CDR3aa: CASSPAGGKYEQYF
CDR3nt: TGTGCCAGCAGTCCAGCAGGGGGTAAATACGAGCAGTACTTC

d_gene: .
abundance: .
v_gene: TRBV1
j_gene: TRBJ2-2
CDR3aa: CTSSQLANTGELFF
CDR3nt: TGCACCAGCAGCCAACTAGCGAACACCGGGGAGCTGTTTTTT

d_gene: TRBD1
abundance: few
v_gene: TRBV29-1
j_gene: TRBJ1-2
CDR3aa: CSAGISRGRLSDGYTF
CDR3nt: TGCAGCGCTGGGATCAGCAGGGGGCGTCTCTCCGATGGCTACACCTTC

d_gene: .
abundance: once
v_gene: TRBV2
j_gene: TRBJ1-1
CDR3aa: CASLLDRGRGKAFF
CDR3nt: TGTGCCAGCCTCCTGGACCGGGGAAGAGGTAAGGCTTTCTTT

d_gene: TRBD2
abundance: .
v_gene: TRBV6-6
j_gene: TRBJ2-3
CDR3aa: CASSYSSREITDTQYF
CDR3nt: TGTGCCAGCAGTTACTCATCGCGGGAGATCACAGATACGCAGTATTTT

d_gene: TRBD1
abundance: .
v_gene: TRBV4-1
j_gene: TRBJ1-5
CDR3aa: CASSRTYPGQNQPQHF
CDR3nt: TGCGCCAGCAGCCGGACTTACCCGGGACAGAATCAGCCCCAGCATTTT

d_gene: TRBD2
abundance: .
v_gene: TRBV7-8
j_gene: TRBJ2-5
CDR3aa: CASSPSPTSGETQYF
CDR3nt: TGTGCCAGCAGCCCCTCCCCGACTAGCGGAGAGACCCAGTACTTC

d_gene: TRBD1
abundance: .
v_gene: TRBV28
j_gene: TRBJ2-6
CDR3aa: CASSVFRGTGANVLTF
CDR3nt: TGTGCCAGCAGTGTCTTCAGGGGGACCGGGGCCAACGTCCTGACTTTC

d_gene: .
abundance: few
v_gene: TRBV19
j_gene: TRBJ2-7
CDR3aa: CASNLAGQQDSYEQYF
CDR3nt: TGTGCCAGTAATCTGGCGGGACAGCAAGACTCCTACGAGCAGTACTTC

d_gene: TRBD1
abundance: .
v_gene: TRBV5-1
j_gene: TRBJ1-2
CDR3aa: CASSLSNVRRGPLYGYTF
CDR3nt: TGCGCCAGCAGCTTGTCGAATGTACGCAGGGGGCCGTTATATGGCTACACCTTC

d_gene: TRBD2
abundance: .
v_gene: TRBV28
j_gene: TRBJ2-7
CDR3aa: CASSLDRAGGPSDEQYF
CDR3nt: TGTGCCAGCAGCTTGGACAGAGCGGGAGGGCCTTCGGACGAGCAGTACTTC

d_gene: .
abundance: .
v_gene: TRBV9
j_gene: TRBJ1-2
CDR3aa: CASSVGYGYTF
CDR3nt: TGTGCCAGCAGCGTCGGCTATGGCTACACCTTC

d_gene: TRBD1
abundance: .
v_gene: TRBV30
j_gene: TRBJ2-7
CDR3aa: CAWASGTGVYEQYF
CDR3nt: TGTGCCTGGGCCTCCGGGACAGGGGTCTACGAGCAGTACTTC

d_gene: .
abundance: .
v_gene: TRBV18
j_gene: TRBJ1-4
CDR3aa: CASSPRGATNEKLFF
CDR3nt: TGTGCCAGCTCACCACGGGGAGCAACTAATGAAAAACTGTTTTTT

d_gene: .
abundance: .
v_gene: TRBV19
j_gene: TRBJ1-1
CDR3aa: CASRKGGTEAFF
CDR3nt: TGTGCCAGTAGGAAAGGAGGAACTGAAGCTTTCTTT

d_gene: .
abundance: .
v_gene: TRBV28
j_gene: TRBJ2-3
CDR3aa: CASSSQAPSTDTQYF
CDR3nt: TGTGCCAGCAGTAGTCAAGCCCCTAGCACAGATACGCAGTATTTT

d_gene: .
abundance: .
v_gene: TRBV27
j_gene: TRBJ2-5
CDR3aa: CASSLTPRETQYF
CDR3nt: TGTGCCAGCAGTTTAACCCCGAGAGAGACCCAGTACTTC

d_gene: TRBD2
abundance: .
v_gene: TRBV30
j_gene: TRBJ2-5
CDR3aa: CAWHPPGLATKTQYF
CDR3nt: TGTGCCTGGCACCCGCCGGGACTAGCGACTAAGACCCAGTACTTC

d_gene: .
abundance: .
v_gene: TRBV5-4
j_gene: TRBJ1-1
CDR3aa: CASSRPNGEGTEAFF
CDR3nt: TGTGCCAGCAGCCGTCCAAACGGCGAGGGCACTGAAGCTTTCTTT

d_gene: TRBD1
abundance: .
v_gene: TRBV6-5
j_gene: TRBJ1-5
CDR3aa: CASSGQVVSNQPQHF
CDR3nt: TGTGCCAGCAGTGGACAGGTTGTCAGCAATCAGCCCCAGCATTTT

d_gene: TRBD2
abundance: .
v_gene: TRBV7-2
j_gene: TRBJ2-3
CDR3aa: CASSPVHLAGTDTQYF
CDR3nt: TGTGCCAGCAGCCCGGTGCACCTAGCGGGGACAGATACGCAGTATTTT

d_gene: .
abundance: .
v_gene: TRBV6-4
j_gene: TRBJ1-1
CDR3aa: CASSDRGGAEAFF
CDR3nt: TGTGCCAGCAGTGACAGGGGGGGGGCTGAAGCTTTCTTT

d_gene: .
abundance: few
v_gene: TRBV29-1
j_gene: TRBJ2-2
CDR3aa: CSVDTSNTGELFF
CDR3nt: TGCAGCGTTGACACATCGAACACCGGGGAGCTGTTTTTT

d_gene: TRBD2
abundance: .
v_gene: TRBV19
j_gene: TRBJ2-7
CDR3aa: CASSWGLAGPHYEQYF
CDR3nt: TGTGCCAGTAGTTGGGGACTAGCGGGACCGCACTACGAGCAGTACTTC

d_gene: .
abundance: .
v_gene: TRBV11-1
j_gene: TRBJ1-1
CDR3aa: CASSLSDINTEAFF
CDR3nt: TGTGCCAGCAGCTTATCCGACATTAACACTGAAGCTTTCTTT

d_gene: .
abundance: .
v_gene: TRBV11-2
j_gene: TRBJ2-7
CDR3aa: CASSLTKGSPYEQYF
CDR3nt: TGTGCCAGCAGCTTAACGAAGGGGTCCCCCTACGAGCAGTACTTC

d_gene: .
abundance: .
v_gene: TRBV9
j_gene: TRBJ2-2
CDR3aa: CASSVATSVTGELFF
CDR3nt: TGTGCCAGCAGCGTAGCTACGAGCGTTACCGGGGAGCTGTTTTTT

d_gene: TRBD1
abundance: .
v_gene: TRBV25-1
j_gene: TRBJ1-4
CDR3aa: CASSESTGRNEKLFF
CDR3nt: TGTGCCAGCAGTGAATCGACAGGGAGGAATGAAAAACTGTTTTTT

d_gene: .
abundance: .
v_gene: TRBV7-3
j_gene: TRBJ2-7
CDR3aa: CASIVHRDEQYF
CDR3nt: TGTGCCAGCATCGTTCACAGAGACGAGCAGTACTTC

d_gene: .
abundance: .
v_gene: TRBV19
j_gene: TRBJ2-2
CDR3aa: CASSLRDLNTGELFF
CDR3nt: TGTGCCAGTAGTCTCCGGGACTTGAACACCGGGGAGCTGTTTTTT

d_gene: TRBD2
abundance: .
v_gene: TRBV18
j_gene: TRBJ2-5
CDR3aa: CASIGNQAGGQETQYF
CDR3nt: TGTGCCAGTATCGGGAACCAAGCGGGGGGGCAAGAGACCCAGTACTTC

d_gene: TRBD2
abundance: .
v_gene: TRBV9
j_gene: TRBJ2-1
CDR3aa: CASSVDHTLAGVSYNEQFF
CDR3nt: TGTGCCAGCAGCGTAGACCACACCCTAGCGGGAGTCTCCTACAATGAGCAGTTCTTC